This T cell receptor beta chain emerged from a study of T-cell reconstitution after alpha-beta-depleted transplantation in children. Trimming at V came to 3 bases and at J to 4 bases, leaving 2 bases not matched to a gene. CDR3 length equals 13 residues. Germline V gene sequence: CDR1 MDHEN, CDR2 SYDVKM. There are many counts of this clonotype. What it binds is not known. Unique molecular identifiers were incorporated into the prepared TCRbeta library. TCRdb reprocessed the PCR reads via MiXCR and lists one record per CDR3 protein. The table includes about 300,000 distinct CDR3 sequences, 7.5% to 9% detected once. Findings and limits, study-wide: High day-60 TCRbeta diversity in some patients came from surviving recipient T cells and thymic progenitors. One year after transplant, T-cell counts and diversity came mostly from newly produced T cells. Approximately two months post-transplant, alpha-beta T cells reportedly originated from several hundred expanded graft clones.

The chain employs TRBV28 and TRBJ2-5, with 7 bases identical to TRBD2. This receptor was obtained from a female patient aged 2 to 10 who had a stem cell transplant for Fanconi anemia, so the T cells may come from the graft donor. The material was peripheral blood, obtained 360 days after TCRalphabeta/CD19-depleted stem cell transplant. CDR3: CASSLWGGETQYF. The CDR3 bases are TGTGCCAGCAGTTTGTGGGGGGGAGAGACCCAGTACTTC.